This T cell receptor beta chain stems from a study of T cells in Graves' hyperthyroidism and ophthalmopathy. General study findings and limits: A model built on 13 V-J features separated ophthalmopathy from stable hyperthyroidism. In blood, most of the thyroid clonotypes expanded above 0.001 were also present.

This clonotype was found many times. The antigen remains undetermined. Germline CDR1 reads LNHDA; CDR2 reads SQIVND (reference sequence). The CDR3 length is 14 residues. The ends lost 6 bases at V and 6 bases at J; junction bases unmatched: 8. Uncontrolled infection, other autoimmune disease, pregnancy or lactation disqualified patients from enrolment. The authors obtained PBMCs from more than 9.5 ml of fresh peripheral blood. TCR beta CDR3 regions were amplified from RNA. TCR CDR3 regions were first amplified by RT-PCR with HTBI primers. MiXCR was run by TCRdb on the multiplex PCR reads, yielding one entry per CDR3 protein. The sample includes 200,000 to 300,000 distinct CDR3 sequences, around 25% of them seen just once.

This TCR was recovered from a woman aged 40 to 50 with Graves' ophthalmopathy. Sequenced input: blood. The chain links TRBV19 to TRBJ1-1, with 9 nucleotides matching TRBD1. The CDR3 protein is CASRSTGGLAEAFF. For the CDR3, the DNA is TGTGCCAGTAGGTCCACAGGGGGCCTCGCTGAAGCTTTCTTT.